These T cell receptor beta chains were read from a single sample in a study of Graves' ophthalmopathy and Graves' hyperthyroidism. From the multiplex PCR reads, TCRdb called clonotypes with MiXCR, one entry per CDR3 protein. This table has fewer than 650,000 distinct CDR3 sequences, 20% to 25% appearing once. The sequenced material came from peripheral blood. The receptors here all came from a woman aged 18-29 years with stable Graves' hyperthyroidism. Some clones in this sample may be carry-over from other donors' samples. Each CDR3 is given with its conserved first and last residue. Fields, in order: CDR3 DNA, CDR3 protein, V gene, D gene, clone size, J gene. A D gene is named only where the DNA matches it firmly. Some rows mark clone size as missing; the rest say once, few, many or name a class of expanded clone.

cdr3_nt: TGTGCCAGCAGCTTAGTTAGTACGACGGACAGCCACTACGAGCAGTACTTC
cdr3_aa: CASSLVSTTDSHYEQYF
v_call: TRBV11-1
d_call: NA
clone_size: few
j_call: TRBJ2-7

cdr3_nt: TGTGCCATCAGTGGAAGGGGACACCCCCCAAACACTGAAGCTTTCTTT
cdr3_aa: CAISGRGHPPNTEAFF
v_call: TRBV10-3
d_call: NA
clone_size: many
j_call: TRBJ1-1

cdr3_nt: TGTGCCAGCAGGTTTAGCGCCGGTCGAGCTTTCTTT
cdr3_aa: CASRFSAGRAFF
v_call: TRBV12-3/TRBV12-4
d_call: NA
clone_size: NA
j_call: TRBJ1-1

cdr3_nt: TGTGCCAGCAGCTTGTACAGGGCCCAGGGCACTGAAGCTTTCTTT
cdr3_aa: CASSLYRAQGTEAFF
v_call: TRBV7-3
d_call: NA
clone_size: few
j_call: TRBJ1-1

cdr3_nt: TGTGCCAGCAGCCGAGGGGTCTACGAGCAGTACTTC
cdr3_aa: CASSRGVYEQYF
v_call: TRBV5-5
d_call: NA
clone_size: few
j_call: TRBJ2-7

cdr3_nt: TGTGCCAGCAGCTTGCAGCGAGAGACCCAGTACTTC
cdr3_aa: CASSLQRETQYF
v_call: TRBV7-9
d_call: NA
clone_size: many
j_call: TRBJ2-5

cdr3_nt: TGTGCCAGCAGCGCTGGACGGTACTATGGCTACACCTTC
cdr3_aa: CASSAGRYYGYTF
v_call: TRBV7-2
d_call: NA
clone_size: NA
j_call: TRBJ1-2

cdr3_nt: TGTGCCAGCAGCAGATTGAGGCGGGGGGAGACCCAGTACTTC
cdr3_aa: CASSRLRRGETQYF
v_call: TRBV7-8
d_call: TRBD2
clone_size: many
j_call: TRBJ2-5

cdr3_nt: TGTGCCAGCAGTCCGACAGGGGGCTGGTTCGGAGAGACCCAGTACTTC
cdr3_aa: CASSPTGGWFGETQYF
v_call: TRBV27
d_call: TRBD1
clone_size: NA
j_call: TRBJ2-5

cdr3_nt: TGTGCCAGTTCAGCGTCCGTGGGGGCGGGGGAGACCCAGTACTTC
cdr3_aa: CASSASVGAGETQYF
v_call: TRBV25-1
d_call: NA
clone_size: NA
j_call: TRBJ2-5

cdr3_nt: TGCGCCAGCAGCCCACGGGGTAGCGGGAGCGTCACCGGGGAGCTGTTTTTT
cdr3_aa: CASSPRGSGSVTGELFF
v_call: TRBV5-1
d_call: TRBD2
clone_size: many
j_call: TRBJ2-2

cdr3_nt: TGCAGTGCTAGACGGCAGGGGCGGGATAGCAATCAGCCCCAGCATTTT
cdr3_aa: CSARRQGRDSNQPQHF
v_call: TRBV20-1
d_call: NA
clone_size: many
j_call: TRBJ1-5

cdr3_nt: TGCAGTGCTACGCCCACGACTAGCGGGTTCTCCTACGAGCAGTACTTC
cdr3_aa: CSATPTTSGFSYEQYF
v_call: TRBV20-1
d_call: TRBD2
clone_size: NA
j_call: TRBJ2-7

cdr3_nt: TGTGCCAGCAGCCCTGGGACAGGGACCCACTACTATGGCTACACCTTC
cdr3_aa: CASSPGTGTHYYGYTF
v_call: TRBV11-1
d_call: TRBD1
clone_size: NA
j_call: TRBJ1-2

cdr3_nt: TGTGCCAGCAGTTTTAGGGAGACCCAGTACTTC
cdr3_aa: CASSFRETQYF
v_call: TRBV12-3/TRBV12-4
d_call: NA
clone_size: many
j_call: TRBJ2-5

cdr3_nt: TGTGCCACGGGGGTAGGGGGGCTCACAGATACGCAGTATTTT
cdr3_aa: CATGVGGLTDTQYF
v_call: TRBV24-1
d_call: NA
clone_size: many
j_call: TRBJ2-3

cdr3_nt: TGTGCCAGCAGCGGTCCAGGGGGGGCCTACGAGCAGTACTTC
cdr3_aa: CASSGPGGAYEQYF
v_call: TRBV9
d_call: NA
clone_size: many
j_call: TRBJ2-7

cdr3_nt: TGTGCCAGCAGCAAGACAGGGGGTGGCGAGACCCAGTACTTC
cdr3_aa: CASSKTGGGETQYF
v_call: TRBV7-9
d_call: TRBD1
clone_size: many
j_call: TRBJ2-5

cdr3_nt: TGTGCCAGCACCAAATTTGGGGAAAAGGGACAGCCCCAGCATTTT
cdr3_aa: CASTKFGEKGQPQHF
v_call: TRBV27
d_call: NA
clone_size: many
j_call: TRBJ1-5

cdr3_nt: TGTGCCAGCAGTTTGGCCCAGGGACGCTACGAGCAGTACTTC
cdr3_aa: CASSLAQGRYEQYF
v_call: TRBV6-5
d_call: NA
clone_size: many
j_call: TRBJ2-7

cdr3_nt: TGTGCCAGTAGGGGGAGGACAGTTCAGAACACTGAAGCTTTCTTT
cdr3_aa: CASRGRTVQNTEAFF
v_call: TRBV19
d_call: NA
clone_size: many
j_call: TRBJ1-1

cdr3_nt: TGTGCCAGCAGTGAAGGGGTCGCAGGCTACACCTTC
cdr3_aa: CASSEGVAGYTF
v_call: TRBV6-1
d_call: NA
clone_size: many
j_call: TRBJ1-2

cdr3_nt: TGCGCCAGCAGCCAAGAGACGGGAGGGCCAGGCGGGGAGCTGTTTTTT
cdr3_aa: CASSQETGGPGGELFF
v_call: TRBV4-1
d_call: TRBD2
clone_size: few
j_call: TRBJ2-2

cdr3_nt: TGCGCCACAACGGGGGGAAGTACTGAAGCTTTCTTT
cdr3_aa: CATTGGSTEAFF
v_call: TRBV12-3/TRBV12-4
d_call: NA
clone_size: few
j_call: TRBJ1-1

cdr3_nt: TGTGCCACCAGCAGAGAGGGTATCTCTGGAAACACCATATATTTT
cdr3_aa: CATSREGISGNTIYF
v_call: TRBV15
d_call: NA
clone_size: many
j_call: TRBJ1-3

cdr3_nt: TGTGCCAGCAGCCTCGTTGACAGGGGAATTGGAGGCTACACCTTC
cdr3_aa: CASSLVDRGIGGYTF
v_call: TRBV11-2
d_call: TRBD1
clone_size: many
j_call: TRBJ1-2

cdr3_nt: TGTGCCAGCAGTTTCGGGACAGCTAACTATGGCTACACCTTC
cdr3_aa: CASSFGTANYGYTF
v_call: TRBV12-3/TRBV12-4
d_call: TRBD1
clone_size: many
j_call: TRBJ1-2

cdr3_nt: TGTGCCAGTAGCAGAACGGGACAGGCCGCGGAGCAGCCCCAGCATTTT
cdr3_aa: CASSRTGQAAEQPQHF
v_call: TRBV19
d_call: TRBD1
clone_size: NA
j_call: TRBJ1-5

cdr3_nt: TGTGCCAGCAGCGAATCGGGGGCGATCCTGAACACCGGGGAGCTGTTTTTT
cdr3_aa: CASSESGAILNTGELFF
v_call: TRBV2
d_call: NA
clone_size: few
j_call: TRBJ2-2

cdr3_nt: TGTGCCAGCAGACTTCATTCCGGGACGGCCTTTTCACCCCTCCACTTT
cdr3_aa: CASRLHSGTAFSPLHF
v_call: TRBV13
d_call: NA
clone_size: NA
j_call: TRBJ1-6

cdr3_nt: TGTGCCAGCAGCCAAGAAGCCGGAGTTGATGGCTACACCTTC
cdr3_aa: CASSQEAGVDGYTF
v_call: TRBV4-2
d_call: NA
clone_size: NA
j_call: TRBJ1-2

cdr3_nt: TGTGCCAGCAGTTACTCGTCGGACAGGGGGATGAAAAACATTCAGTACTTC
cdr3_aa: CASSYSSDRGMKNIQYF
v_call: TRBV6-5
d_call: TRBD1
clone_size: many
j_call: TRBJ2-4

cdr3_nt: TGCGCCAGCAGCTTGGGGGGGAGGCCAGGGGACGAGCAGTACTTC
cdr3_aa: CASSLGGRPGDEQYF
v_call: TRBV5-1
d_call: NA
clone_size: many
j_call: TRBJ2-7

cdr3_nt: TGTGCCAGCAGCTCGCAGGGGTTAGGCGGGGAGCTGTTTTTT
cdr3_aa: CASSSQGLGGELFF
v_call: TRBV11-2
d_call: NA
clone_size: many
j_call: TRBJ2-2

cdr3_nt: TGTGCCAGCAGAACGACTAGCGGGAGGGACAAAGAGACCCAGTACTTC
cdr3_aa: CASRTTSGRDKETQYF
v_call: TRBV12-3/TRBV12-4
d_call: TRBD2
clone_size: NA
j_call: TRBJ2-5

cdr3_nt: TGTGCCAGCAGTTACTCCCGGGGAGGTGGTCAGCCCCAGCATTTT
cdr3_aa: CASSYSRGGGQPQHF
v_call: TRBV6-5
d_call: NA
clone_size: few
j_call: TRBJ1-5

cdr3_nt: TGTGCCAGCAGCAAACCGACAGGGCGTGGAAACACCATATATTTT
cdr3_aa: CASSKPTGRGNTIYF
v_call: TRBV7-9
d_call: TRBD1
clone_size: few
j_call: TRBJ1-3

cdr3_nt: TGTGCTAGTGGAGGACGGATTCAAGAGACCCAGTACTTC
cdr3_aa: CASGGRIQETQYF
v_call: TRBV12-5
d_call: NA
clone_size: NA
j_call: TRBJ2-5

cdr3_nt: TGCAGTGCTAGACGGGCCGCAGCCGCTAACTATGGCTACACCTTC
cdr3_aa: CSARRAAAANYGYTF
v_call: TRBV20-1
d_call: NA
clone_size: NA
j_call: TRBJ1-2

cdr3_nt: TGTCATGGACAGGCGAACTCTGGGGCCAACGTCCTGACTTTC
cdr3_aa: CHGQANSGANVLTF
v_call: TRBV28
d_call: TRBD1
clone_size: many
j_call: TRBJ2-6

cdr3_nt: TGTGCCAGCAGCGATTACAGGTCCACTGAAGCTTTCTTT
cdr3_aa: CASSDYRSTEAFF
v_call: TRBV9
d_call: NA
clone_size: many
j_call: TRBJ1-1

cdr3_nt: TGCGCCAGCAGCCCACCGACTGCGGCCGGGACCCAGTACTTC
cdr3_aa: CASSPPTAAGTQYF
v_call: TRBV4-1
d_call: NA
clone_size: many
j_call: TRBJ2-5

cdr3_nt: TGTGCCAGCAGCCCTCCGGGGGGCCCTGATAAAGAGACCCAGTACTTC
cdr3_aa: CASSPPGGPDKETQYF
v_call: TRBV7-6
d_call: NA
clone_size: NA
j_call: TRBJ2-5

cdr3_nt: TGTGCCAGCAGTTTTAGCCGACAGATCAATCAGCCCCAGCATTTT
cdr3_aa: CASSFSRQINQPQHF
v_call: TRBV28
d_call: NA
clone_size: many
j_call: TRBJ1-5

cdr3_nt: TGTGCCAGTAACGGACCCGGACAGGCGTCTAACTATGGCTACACCTTC
cdr3_aa: CASNGPGQASNYGYTF
v_call: TRBV19
d_call: TRBD1
clone_size: many
j_call: TRBJ1-2

cdr3_nt: TGTGCCAGCAGTGGACGCACGGAGAATCAGCCCCAGCATTTT
cdr3_aa: CASSGRTENQPQHF
v_call: TRBV6-1
d_call: NA
clone_size: many
j_call: TRBJ1-5

cdr3_nt: TGTGCCAGCAGCAGGGTGAGGTCCTACGAGCAGTACTTC
cdr3_aa: CASSRVRSYEQYF
v_call: TRBV2
d_call: NA
clone_size: many
j_call: TRBJ2-7

cdr3_nt: TGTGCCAGCAGTTCCCCGGGACACCTCTCTGGAAACACCATATATTTT
cdr3_aa: CASSSPGHLSGNTIYF
v_call: TRBV12-3/TRBV12-4
d_call: NA
clone_size: many
j_call: TRBJ1-3

cdr3_nt: TGTGCCAGCAGCCGCACAAGTAGGGGGCTGAACACTGAAGCTTTCTTT
cdr3_aa: CASSRTSRGLNTEAFF
v_call: TRBV2
d_call: TRBD1
clone_size: many
j_call: TRBJ1-1

cdr3_nt: TGTGCTAGTGGTTTGGCAGGGGCCTACAGTGAAGCTTTCTTT
cdr3_aa: CASGLAGAYSEAFF
v_call: TRBV12-5
d_call: NA
clone_size: many
j_call: TRBJ1-1

cdr3_nt: TGTGCCAGCAGCTTAAACCCGGGACAGGCCGGGGGCTACACCTTC
cdr3_aa: CASSLNPGQAGGYTF
v_call: TRBV7-2
d_call: TRBD1
clone_size: NA
j_call: TRBJ1-2